Each of the 8 T cell receptor beta chains below was sequenced from the same sample in a study of T-cell reconstitution after alpha-beta-depleted transplantation in children. Preparation of the TCRbeta library was carried out with unique molecular identifiers. TCRdb processed the PCR reads anew with MiXCR; each CDR3 protein has one entry. In the table there are 670,000 or so distinct CDR3 sequences, roughly 13% of which are singletons. This sample comprised PBMCs, obtained before TCRalphabeta/CD19-depleted stem cell transplant. These receptors were obtained from a girl between 2 and 10 years old with congenital amegakaryocytic thrombocytopenia, due to receive a stem cell transplant.

This clonotype occurred many times. The chain has TRBV12-3 or TRBV12-4 and TRBJ2-7, with TRBD2 matching over 9 bases. The CDR3 covers 14 residues. V lost 3 bases, J lost 3 bases, and 3 bases stayed unmatched. CDR3 loop: CASSFGLAYYEQYF. The CDR3 coding sequence is TGTGCCAGCAGTTTTGGACTAGCGTACTACGAGCAGTACTTC.

Many counts were recorded for this clonotype. The chain is built from TRBV5-5 and TRBJ2-3; no definite D call. There are 12 residues in the CDR3. From germline, CDR1 is SGHKS and CDR2 YYEKEE (reference sequence). V was cut by 3 bases and J by 5 bases, with 7 bases left in between. The CDR3 DNA is TGTGCCAGCAGCTACCCCGGAGATACGCAGTATTTT. It specifies CASSYPGDTQYF.

This chain uses TRBV3-1 with TRBJ1-5; TRBD1 aligns across 9 bases. The CDR3 consists of 15 residues. Germline lookup yields CDR1 LGHDT and CDR2 YNNKEL (reference sequence). V was pared by 4 bases and J by 5 bases, with 6 bases of the junction left unmatched. The DNA for the CDR3 is TGTGCCAGCAGCCCCACAGGGGGCGTCGATCAGCCCCAGCATTTT. It is translated as CASSPTGGVDQPQHF.

The table lists this clonotype with a few counts. V and J are TRBV15 and TRBJ2-3, with D perhaps matching TRBD2 (5 bases). This CDR3 spans 13 amino acids. With 4 bases removed from V and 8 bases from J, the gap between germline ends came to 13 bases. Germline CDR1 LNHNV, CDR2 YYDKDF (reference sequence). The CDR3, as DNA: TGTGCCACCAGCACCGCGAAGGCGGGTACGCAGTATTTT. Its protein is CATSTAKAGTQYF.

This clonotype was seen a few times. The genes are TRBV20-1 and TRBJ2-7; 11 bases match TRBD2. The CDR3 runs to 15 residues. Germline trimming cut 0 bases from V and 3 bases from J; bases unmatched to any gene: 4. Germline values: CDR1 DFQATT, CDR2 SNEGSKA (reference sequence). CDR3 nucleotide sequence: TGCAGTGCTAGAGATCTAACTAGCGGGAGCTACGAGCAGTACTTC. This gives the protein CSARDLTSGSYEQYF.

This clonotype was counted a few times. The chain employs TRBV14 and TRBJ2-4; D is perhaps TRBD2 (6 bases). V was pared by 6 bases and J by 6 bases, with 15 bases between. The CDR3 is 14 amino acids. Germline V gene lookup returns CDR1 SGHDN and CDR2 FVKESK. The CDR3 bases are TGTGCCAGCAGTCTCCGTCCGGAGGGAAACATTCAGTACTTC. It translates to CASSLRPEGNIQYF.

The chain combines TRBV6-5 with TRBJ2-1; 9 bases match TRBD1. This CDR3 comprises 13 residues. Germline CDR1 is MNHEY and CDR2 is SVGAGI. V lost 8 bases to trimming and J lost 6 bases; unmatched junction nucleotides: 5. The CDR3 DNA reads TGTGCCAGCGGGGACAGGGTAGCCAATGAGCAGTTCTTC. It encodes CASGDRVANEQFF.

This clonotype has just a few counts. The chain carries TRBV20-1 and TRBJ1-5; no firm D call. The V gene's germline CDR1 is DFQATT and CDR2 SNEGSKA (reference sequence). Trimming stripped 1 base from V and 4 bases from J, with 11 bases between. This CDR3 spans 14 amino acids. DNA of the CDR3: TGCAGTGCTAGAGTTACGACGGGGAATCAGCCCCAGCATTTT. Translating gives CSARVTTGNQPQHF.